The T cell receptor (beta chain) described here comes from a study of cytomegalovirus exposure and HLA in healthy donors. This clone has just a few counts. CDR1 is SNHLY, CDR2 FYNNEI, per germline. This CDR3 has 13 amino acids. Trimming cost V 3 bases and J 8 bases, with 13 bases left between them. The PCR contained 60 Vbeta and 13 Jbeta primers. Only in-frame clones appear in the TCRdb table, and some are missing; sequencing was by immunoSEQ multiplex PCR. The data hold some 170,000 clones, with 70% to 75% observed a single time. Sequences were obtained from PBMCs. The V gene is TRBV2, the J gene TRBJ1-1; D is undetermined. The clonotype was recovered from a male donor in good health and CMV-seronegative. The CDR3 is CASSDRGRGEAFF. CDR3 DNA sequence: TGTGCCAGCAGTGATAGAGGTCGAGGCGAAGCTTTCTTT.